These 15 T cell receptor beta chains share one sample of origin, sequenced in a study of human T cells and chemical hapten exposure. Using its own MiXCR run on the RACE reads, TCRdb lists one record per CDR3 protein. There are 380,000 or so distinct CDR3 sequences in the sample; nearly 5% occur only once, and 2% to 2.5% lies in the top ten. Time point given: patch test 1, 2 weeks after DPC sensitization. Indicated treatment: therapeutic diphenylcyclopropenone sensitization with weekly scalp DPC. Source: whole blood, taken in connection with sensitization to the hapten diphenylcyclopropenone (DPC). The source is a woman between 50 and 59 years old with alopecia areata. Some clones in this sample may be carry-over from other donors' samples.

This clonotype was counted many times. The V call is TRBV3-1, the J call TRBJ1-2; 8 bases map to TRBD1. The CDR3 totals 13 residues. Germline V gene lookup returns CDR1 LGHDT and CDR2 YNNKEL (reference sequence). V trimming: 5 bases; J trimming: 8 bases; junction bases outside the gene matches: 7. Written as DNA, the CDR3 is TGTGCCAGCAGCTTGGACAGGGTCGAAGGCTACACCTTC. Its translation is CASSLDRVEGYTF.

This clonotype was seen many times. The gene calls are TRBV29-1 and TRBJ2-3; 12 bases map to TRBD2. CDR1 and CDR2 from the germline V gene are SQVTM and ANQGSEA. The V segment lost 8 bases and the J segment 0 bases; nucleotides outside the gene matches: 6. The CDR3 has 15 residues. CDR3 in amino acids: CSPILAGGSTDTQYF. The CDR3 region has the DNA TGCAGCCCCATCCTAGCGGGAGGGAGCACAGATACGCAGTATTTT.

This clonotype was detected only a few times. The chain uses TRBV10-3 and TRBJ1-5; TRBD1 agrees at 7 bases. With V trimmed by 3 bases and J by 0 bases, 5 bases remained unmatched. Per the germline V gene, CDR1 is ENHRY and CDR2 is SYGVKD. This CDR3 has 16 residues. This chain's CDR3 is CAISEGTVYSNQPQHF. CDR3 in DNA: TGTGCCATCAGTGAAGGGACAGTTTATAGCAATCAGCCCCAGCATTTT.

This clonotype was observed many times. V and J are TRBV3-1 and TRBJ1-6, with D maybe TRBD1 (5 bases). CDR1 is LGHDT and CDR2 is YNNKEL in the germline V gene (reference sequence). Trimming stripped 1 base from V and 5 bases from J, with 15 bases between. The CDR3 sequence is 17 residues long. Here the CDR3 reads CASSQVAGGANNSPLHF. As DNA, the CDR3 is TGTGCCAGCAGCCAAGTGGCCGGAGGGGCGAATAATTCACCCCTCCACTTT. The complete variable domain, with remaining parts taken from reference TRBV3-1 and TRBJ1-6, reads DTAVSQTPKYLVTQMGNDKSIKCEQNLGHDTMYWYKQDSKKFLKIMFSYNNKELIINETVPNRFSPKSPDKAHLNLHINSLELGDSAVYFCASSQVAGGANNSPLHFGNGTRLTVT.

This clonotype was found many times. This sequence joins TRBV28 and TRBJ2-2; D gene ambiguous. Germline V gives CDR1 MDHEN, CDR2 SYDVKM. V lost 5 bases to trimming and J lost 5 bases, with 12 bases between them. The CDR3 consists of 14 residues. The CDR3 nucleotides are TGTGCCAGCAGTGCAAACACACAGACCGGGGAGCTGTTTTTT. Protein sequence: CASSANTQTGELFF.

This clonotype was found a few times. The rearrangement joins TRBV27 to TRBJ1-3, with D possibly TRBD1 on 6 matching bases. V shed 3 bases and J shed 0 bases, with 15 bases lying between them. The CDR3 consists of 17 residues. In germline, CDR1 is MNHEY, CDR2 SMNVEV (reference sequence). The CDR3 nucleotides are TGTGCCAGCAGTTTGGGGGCAGGGCCCAGCTCTGGAAACACCATATATTTT. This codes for CASSLGAGPSSGNTIYF.

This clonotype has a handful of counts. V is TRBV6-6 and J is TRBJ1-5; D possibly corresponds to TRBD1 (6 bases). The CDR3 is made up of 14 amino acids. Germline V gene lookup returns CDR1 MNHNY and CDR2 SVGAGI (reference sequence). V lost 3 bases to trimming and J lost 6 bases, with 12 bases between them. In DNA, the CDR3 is TGTGCCAGCAGTTATCCGACAGGAGGTCAGCCCCAGCATTTT. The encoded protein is CASSYPTGGQPQHF.

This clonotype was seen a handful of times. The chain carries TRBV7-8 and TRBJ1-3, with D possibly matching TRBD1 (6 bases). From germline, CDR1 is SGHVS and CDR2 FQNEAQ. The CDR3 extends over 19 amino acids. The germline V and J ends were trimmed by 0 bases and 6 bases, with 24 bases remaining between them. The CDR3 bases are TGTGCCAGCAGCTTAGCAAGGGGGAGTGGCTTAGGGGAAGAAAACACCATATATTTT. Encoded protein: CASSLARGSGLGEENTIYF.

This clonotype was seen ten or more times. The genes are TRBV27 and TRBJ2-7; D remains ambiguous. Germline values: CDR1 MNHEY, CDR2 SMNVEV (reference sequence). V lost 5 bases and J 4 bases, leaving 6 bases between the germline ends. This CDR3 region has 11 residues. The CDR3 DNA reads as TGTGCCAGCAGTCCGATTTACGAGCAGTACTTC. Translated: CASSPIYEQYF.

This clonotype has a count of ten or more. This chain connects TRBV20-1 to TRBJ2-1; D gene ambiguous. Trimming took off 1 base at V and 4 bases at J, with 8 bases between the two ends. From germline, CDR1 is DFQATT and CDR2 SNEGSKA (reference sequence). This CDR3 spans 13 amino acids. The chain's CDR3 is CSARGEYYNEQFF. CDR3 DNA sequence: TGCAGTGCTAGAGGGGAATATTACAATGAGCAGTTCTTC.

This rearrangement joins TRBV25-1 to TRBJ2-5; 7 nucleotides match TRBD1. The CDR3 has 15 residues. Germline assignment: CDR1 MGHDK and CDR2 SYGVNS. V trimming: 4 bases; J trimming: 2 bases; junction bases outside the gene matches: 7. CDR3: CASSATGTAQETQYF. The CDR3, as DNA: TGTGCCAGCAGTGCCACCGGGACAGCTCAAGAGACCCAGTACTTC.

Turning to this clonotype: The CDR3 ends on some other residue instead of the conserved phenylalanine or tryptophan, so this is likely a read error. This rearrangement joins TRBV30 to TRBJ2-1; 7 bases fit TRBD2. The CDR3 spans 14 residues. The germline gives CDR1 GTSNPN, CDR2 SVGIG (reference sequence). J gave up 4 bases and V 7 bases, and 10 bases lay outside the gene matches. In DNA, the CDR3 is TGTGCCTCCGTTGGGGGAGGGCCTTACAATGAGCAGTTCCTC. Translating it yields CASVGGGPYNEQFL.

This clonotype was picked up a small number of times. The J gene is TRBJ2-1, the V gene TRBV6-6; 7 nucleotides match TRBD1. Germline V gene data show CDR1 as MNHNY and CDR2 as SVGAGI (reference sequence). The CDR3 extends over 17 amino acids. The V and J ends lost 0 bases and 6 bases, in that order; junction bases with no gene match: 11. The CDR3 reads CASSYSLGTVRSNEQFF. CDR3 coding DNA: TGTGCCAGCAGTTACTCCCTTGGGACAGTACGAAGCAATGAGCAGTTCTTC.

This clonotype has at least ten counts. This chain's CDR3 is CASRDRTGPNEKLFF. The CDR3 nucleotides are TGTGCCAGCAGGGATCGGACAGGGCCTAATGAAAAACTGTTTTTT. The rearrangement uses TRBV28 and TRBJ1-4; 8 positions agree with TRBD1. V lost 6 bases to trimming and J lost 3 bases; unmatched junction nucleotides: 6. CDR1 is MDHEN, CDR2 SYDVKM, per germline. The CDR3 runs to 15 residues.

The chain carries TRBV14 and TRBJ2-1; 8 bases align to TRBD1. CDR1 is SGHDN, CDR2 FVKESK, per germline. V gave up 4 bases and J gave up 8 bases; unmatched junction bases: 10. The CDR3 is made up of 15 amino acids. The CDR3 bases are TGTGCCAGCAGCCGAACAGGGGGGAGGTTGGATGAGCAGTTCTTC. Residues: CASSRTGGRLDEQFF.